This T cell receptor beta chain was observed in a study of CD8 T cells in ankylosing spondylitis. This clonotype occurred many times. TCRdb recomputed calls from the 5' RACE reads with MiXCR, one row per CDR3 protein. The top ten hold about 6.5% of the sample, which has around 230,000 distinct CDR3 sequences, 8.6% seen once. Germline CDR1 LNHDA, CDR2 SQIVND (reference sequence). Trimming took off 6 bases at V and 0 bases at J, with 12 bases between the two ends. This CDR3 spans 15 amino acids. Sequences were obtained from blood, either unsorted or a sorted T cell fraction (not recorded which). The receptor was isolated from a male donor with ankylosing spondylitis or in good health (not recorded which). The gene calls are TRBV19 and TRBJ2-1; D is uncertain. CDR3 DNA: TGTGCCAGTAGAACCACCACCAGCTCCTACAATGAGCAGTTCTTC. This translates into CASRTTTSSYNEQFF.